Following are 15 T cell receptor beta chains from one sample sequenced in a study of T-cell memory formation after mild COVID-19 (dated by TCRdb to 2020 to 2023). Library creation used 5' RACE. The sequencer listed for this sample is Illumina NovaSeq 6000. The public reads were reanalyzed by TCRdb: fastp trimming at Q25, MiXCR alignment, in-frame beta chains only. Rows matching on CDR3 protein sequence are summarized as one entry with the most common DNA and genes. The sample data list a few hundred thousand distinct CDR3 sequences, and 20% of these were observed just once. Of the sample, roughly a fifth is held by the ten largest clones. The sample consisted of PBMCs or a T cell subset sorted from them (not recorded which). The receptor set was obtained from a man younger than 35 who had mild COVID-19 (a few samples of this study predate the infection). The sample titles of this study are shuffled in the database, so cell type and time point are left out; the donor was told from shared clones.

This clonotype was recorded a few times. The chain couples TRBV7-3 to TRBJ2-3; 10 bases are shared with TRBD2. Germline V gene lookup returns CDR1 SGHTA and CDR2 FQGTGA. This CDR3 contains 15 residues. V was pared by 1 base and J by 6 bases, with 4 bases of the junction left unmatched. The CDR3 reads CASSLMSGGADTQYF. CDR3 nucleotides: TGTGCCAGCAGCTTAATGAGCGGGGGGGCCGATACGCAGTATTTT.

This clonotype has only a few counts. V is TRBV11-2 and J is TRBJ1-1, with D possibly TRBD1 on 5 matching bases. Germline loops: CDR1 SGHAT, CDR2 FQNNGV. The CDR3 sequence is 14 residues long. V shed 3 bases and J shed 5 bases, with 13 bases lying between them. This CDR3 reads CASSFVKGRTEAFF. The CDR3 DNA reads TGTGCCAGCAGCTTTGTCAAGGGGAGAACTGAAGCTTTCTTT. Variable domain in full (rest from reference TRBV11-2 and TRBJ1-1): EAGVAQSPRYKIIEKRQSVAFWCNPISGHATLYWYQQILGQGPKLLIQFQNNGVVDDSQLPKDRFSAERLKGVDSTLKIQPAKLEDSAVYLCASSFVKGRTEAFFGQGTRLTVV.

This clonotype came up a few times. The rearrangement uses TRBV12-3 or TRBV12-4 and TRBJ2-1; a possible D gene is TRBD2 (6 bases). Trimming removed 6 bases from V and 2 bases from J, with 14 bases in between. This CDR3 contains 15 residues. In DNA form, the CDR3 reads TGTGCCAGCAGATTGGCGACTAGGCCCTACAATGAGCAGTTCTTC. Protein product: CASRLATRPYNEQFF.

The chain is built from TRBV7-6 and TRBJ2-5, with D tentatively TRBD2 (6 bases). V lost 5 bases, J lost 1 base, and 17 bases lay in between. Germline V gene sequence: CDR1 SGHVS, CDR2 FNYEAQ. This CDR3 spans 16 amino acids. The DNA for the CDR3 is TGTGCCAGCAGCCCGGGTTGGCGGGGACTCCAAGAGACCCAGTACTTC. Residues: CASSPGWRGLQETQYF.

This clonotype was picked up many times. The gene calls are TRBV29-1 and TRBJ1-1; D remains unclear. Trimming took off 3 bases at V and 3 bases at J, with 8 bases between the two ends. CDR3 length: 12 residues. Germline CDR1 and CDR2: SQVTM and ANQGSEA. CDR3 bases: TGCAGCGTTGATGACGGGCACACTGAAGCTTTCTTT. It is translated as CSVDDGHTEAFF.

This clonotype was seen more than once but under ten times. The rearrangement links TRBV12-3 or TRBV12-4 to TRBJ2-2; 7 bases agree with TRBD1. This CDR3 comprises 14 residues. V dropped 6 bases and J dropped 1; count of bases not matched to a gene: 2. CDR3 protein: CASRWTGNTGELFF. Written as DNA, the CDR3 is TGTGCCAGCAGATGGACAGGGAACACCGGGGAGCTGTTTTTT.

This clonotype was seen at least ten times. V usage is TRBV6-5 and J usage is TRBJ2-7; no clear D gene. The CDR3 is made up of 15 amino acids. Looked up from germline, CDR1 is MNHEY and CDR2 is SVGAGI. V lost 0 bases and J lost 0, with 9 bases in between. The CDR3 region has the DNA TGTGCCAGCAGTTACTCTGCAGCGAGCTCCTACGAGCAGTACTTC. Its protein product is CASSYSAASSYEQYF.

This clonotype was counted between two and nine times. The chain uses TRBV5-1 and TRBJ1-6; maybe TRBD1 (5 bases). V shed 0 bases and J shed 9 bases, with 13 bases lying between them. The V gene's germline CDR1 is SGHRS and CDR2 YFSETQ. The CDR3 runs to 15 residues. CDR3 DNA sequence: TGCGCCAGCAGCTTGGCCGGGACTAGACTTTCACCCCTCCACTTT. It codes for CASSLAGTRLSPLHF.

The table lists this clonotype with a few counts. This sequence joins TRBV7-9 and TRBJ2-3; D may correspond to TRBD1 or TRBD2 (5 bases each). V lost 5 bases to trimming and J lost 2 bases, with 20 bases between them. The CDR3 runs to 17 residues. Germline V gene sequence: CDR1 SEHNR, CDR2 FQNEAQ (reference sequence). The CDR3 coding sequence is TGTGCCAGCAGCCCCGTTAGCCAGGGTCGGGACACAGATACGCAGTATTTT. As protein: CASSPVSQGRDTDTQYF.

CDR3 sequence reads: CASRKDGTRKNNEQFF. The CDR3 DNA is TGTGCCAGCAGGAAGGACGGGACACGGAAAAACAATGAGCAGTTCTTC. The chain joins TRBV7-3 to TRBJ2-1, with D maybe TRBD1 (6 bases). This CDR3 is 16 amino acids long. V was pared by 6 bases and J by 5 bases, with 20 bases between. Per germline, CDR1 SGHTA and CDR2 FQGTGA. Supplemented by reference TRBV7-3 and TRBJ2-1, the full variable domain reads GAGVSQTPSNKVTEKGKYVELRCDPISGHTALYWYRQSLGQGPEFLIYFQGTGAADDSGLPNDRFFAVRPEGSVSTLKIQRTERGDSAVYLCASRKDGTRKNNEQFFGPGTRLTVL.

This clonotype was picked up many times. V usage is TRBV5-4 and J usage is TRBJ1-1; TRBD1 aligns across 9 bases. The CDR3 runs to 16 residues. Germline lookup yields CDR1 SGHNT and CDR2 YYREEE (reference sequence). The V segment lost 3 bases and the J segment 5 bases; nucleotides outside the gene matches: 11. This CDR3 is CASSSTTPTGGTEAFF. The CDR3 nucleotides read TGTGCCAGCAGCTCCACGACCCCGACAGGGGGGACTGAAGCTTTCTTT.

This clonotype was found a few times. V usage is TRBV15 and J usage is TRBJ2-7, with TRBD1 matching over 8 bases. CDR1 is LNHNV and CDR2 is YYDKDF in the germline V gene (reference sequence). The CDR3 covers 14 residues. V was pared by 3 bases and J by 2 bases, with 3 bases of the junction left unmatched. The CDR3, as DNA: TGTGCCACCAGCAGCGGGACAGGTCCCTACGAGCAGTACTTC. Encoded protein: CATSSGTGPYEQYF.

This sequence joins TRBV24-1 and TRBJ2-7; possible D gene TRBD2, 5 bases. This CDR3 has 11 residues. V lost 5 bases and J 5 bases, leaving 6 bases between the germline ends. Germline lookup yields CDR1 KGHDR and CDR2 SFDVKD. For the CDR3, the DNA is TGTGCCACCAGTGCCGGGGACGAGCAGTACTTC. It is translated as CATSAGDEQYF.

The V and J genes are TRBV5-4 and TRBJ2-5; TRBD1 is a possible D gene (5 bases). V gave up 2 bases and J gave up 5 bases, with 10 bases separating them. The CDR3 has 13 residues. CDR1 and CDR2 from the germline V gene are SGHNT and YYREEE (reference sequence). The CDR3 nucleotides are TGTGCCAGCAGCTTTAGGGGCGCTGAGACCCAGTACTTC. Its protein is CASSFRGAETQYF. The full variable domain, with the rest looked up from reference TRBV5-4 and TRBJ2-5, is ETGVTQSPTHLIKTRGQQVTLRCSSQSGHNTVSWYQQALGQGPQFIFQYYREEENGRGNFPPRFSGLQFPNYSSELNVNALELDDSALYLCASSFRGAETQYFGPGTRLLVL.

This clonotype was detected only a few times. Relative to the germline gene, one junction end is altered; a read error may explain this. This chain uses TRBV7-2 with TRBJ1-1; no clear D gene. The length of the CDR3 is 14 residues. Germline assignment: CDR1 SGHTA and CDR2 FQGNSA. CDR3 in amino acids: CASSLDTWNAEAFF. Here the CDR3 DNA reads TGTGCCAGCAGCTTAGACACTTGGAACGCTGAAGCTTTCTTT.